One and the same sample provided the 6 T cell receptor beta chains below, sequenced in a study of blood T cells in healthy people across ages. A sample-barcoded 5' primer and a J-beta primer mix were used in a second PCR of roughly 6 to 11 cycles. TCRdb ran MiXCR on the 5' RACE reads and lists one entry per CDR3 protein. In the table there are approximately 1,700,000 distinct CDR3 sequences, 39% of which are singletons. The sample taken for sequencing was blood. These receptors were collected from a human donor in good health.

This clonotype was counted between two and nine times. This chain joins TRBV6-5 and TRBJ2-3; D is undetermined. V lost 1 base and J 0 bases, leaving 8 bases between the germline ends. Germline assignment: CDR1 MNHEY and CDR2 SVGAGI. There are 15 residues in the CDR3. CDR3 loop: CASSYWASSTDTQYF. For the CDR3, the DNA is TGTGCCAGCAGTTACTGGGCCAGCAGCACAGATACGCAGTATTTT.

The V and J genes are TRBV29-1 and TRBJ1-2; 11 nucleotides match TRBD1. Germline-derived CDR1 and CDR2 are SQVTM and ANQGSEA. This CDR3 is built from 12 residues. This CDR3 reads CNVRTGGDGYTF. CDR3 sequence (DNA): TGCAACGTCCGGACAGGGGGCGATGGCTACACCTTC. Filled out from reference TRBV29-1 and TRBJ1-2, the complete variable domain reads SAVISQKPSRDICQRGTSLTIQCQVDSQVTMMFWYRQQPGQSLTLIATANQGSEATYESGFVIDKFPISRPNLTFSTLTVSNMSPEDSSIYLCNVRTGGDGYTFGSGTRLTVV.

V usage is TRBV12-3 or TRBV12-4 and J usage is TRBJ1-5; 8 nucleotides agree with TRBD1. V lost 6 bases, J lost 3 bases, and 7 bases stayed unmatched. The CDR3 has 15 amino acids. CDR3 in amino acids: CASRRTGNFNQPQHF. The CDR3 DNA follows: TGTGCCAGCAGACGGACAGGGAATTTCAATCAGCCCCAGCATTTT.

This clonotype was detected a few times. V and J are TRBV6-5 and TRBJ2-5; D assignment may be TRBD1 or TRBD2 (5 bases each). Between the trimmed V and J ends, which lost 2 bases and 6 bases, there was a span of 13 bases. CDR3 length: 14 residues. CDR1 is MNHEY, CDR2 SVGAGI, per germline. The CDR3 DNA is TGTGCCAGCAGTTACGATGGGGGTATGAAGACCCAGTACTTC. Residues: CASSYDGGMKTQYF.

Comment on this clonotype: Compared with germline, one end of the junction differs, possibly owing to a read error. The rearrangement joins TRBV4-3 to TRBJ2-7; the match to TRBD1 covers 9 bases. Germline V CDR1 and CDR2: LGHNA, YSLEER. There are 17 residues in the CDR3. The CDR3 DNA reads TGCGCCAGCAACCAAGATTTGGAGGACAGGGGCGTCTACGAGCAGTACTTC. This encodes CASNQDLEDRGVYEQYF.

In DNA, the CDR3 is TGCGCCAGCATTCCTCAGCCCAGCACAGATACGCAGTATTTT. Amino acid sequence: CASIPQPSTDTQYF. This rearrangement joins TRBV5-1 to TRBJ2-3; the D is unclear. Trimming took 6 bases from V and 0 from J, leaving 11 bases between them. There are 14 residues in the CDR3. CDR1 and CDR2 from the germline V gene are SGHRS and YFSETQ.